One sample yielded the 17 T cell receptor beta chains listed below, sequenced in a study of OX40 agonist ivuxolimab in advanced cancers. TCRdb keeps only in-frame clones here, not all; method: immunoSEQ multiplex PCR. Of about 23,000 clones listed, 83% were seen once; the top ten hold approximately 8.5%. This material consisted of CD4+ or CD8+ T cells sorted from blood, taken in a trial of the OX40 agonist ivuxolimab. The receptors stem from an adult with an advanced solid tumor such as melanoma, head and neck, liver or kidney cancer.

The rearrangement joins TRBV4-3 to TRBJ2-7; the match to TRBD1 covers 7 bases. Germline V gene sequence: CDR1 LGHNA, CDR2 YSLEER. J was trimmed by 0 bases and V by 0 bases; bases with no gene match: 5. CDR3 size: 16 residues. The CDR3 loop reads CASSQEGGLSSYEQYF. Here the CDR3 DNA reads TGCGCCAGCAGCCAAGAAGGGGGCCTTAGCTCCTACGAGCAGTACTTC.

The chain has TRBV20-1 and TRBJ2-1; D gene ambiguous. V lost 1 base and J lost 9, with 4 bases in between. This CDR3 region has 10 residues. Germline CDR1 is DFQATT and CDR2 is SNEGSKA (reference sequence). The CDR3, as DNA: TGCAGTGCTAGAGTGGGTGAGCAGTTCTTC. It specifies CSARVGEQFF.

The chain employs TRBV7-9 and TRBJ2-7; no firm D call. Deletions cut 5 bases from V and 3 bases from J, with 8 bases between. Germline CDR1 SEHNR, CDR2 FQNEAQ (reference sequence). This CDR3 region has 12 residues. CDR3 sequence reads: CASSPDGYEQYF. The CDR3 region has the DNA TGTGCCAGCAGCCCAGATGGCTACGAGCAGTACTTC.

This clone was detected only once. The gene calls are TRBV6-1 and TRBJ2-7, with 7 bases lining up with TRBD2. The V gene end was trimmed by 4 bases and the J gene end by 7 bases; junction bases not matched to a gene: 7. Germline CDR1 reads MNHNS; CDR2 reads SASEGT. The CDR3 runs 13 residues. The CDR3 region is CASSVKVGREQYF. CDR3 coding DNA: TGTGCCAGCAGTGTAAAGGTCGGGAGGGAGCAGTACTTC.

The chain links TRBV6-4 to TRBJ1-2; no reliable D call. The germline gives CDR1 MRHNA, CDR2 SNTAGT. Trimming took off 3 bases at V and 7 bases at J, with 15 bases between the two ends. The CDR3 runs 14 residues. In DNA form, the CDR3 reads TGTGCCAGCAGTGAAGATAAGGGTTCGGTTGGCTACACCTTC. As protein: CASSEDKGSVGYTF.

CDR3 bases: TGTGCCAGCAGCGTCGCAGGGTCCCCCCACTATGGCTACACCTTC. This translates into CASSVAGSPHYGYTF. V usage is TRBV9 and J usage is TRBJ1-2; a possible D gene is TRBD1 (5 bases). V lost 2 bases and J lost 3, with 14 bases in between. The length of the CDR3 is 15 residues. Germline loops: CDR1 SGDLS, CDR2 YYNGEE.

The chain has TRBV15 and TRBJ1-1; 9 bases agree with TRBD1. CDR1 is LNHNV and CDR2 is YYDKDF in the germline V gene (reference sequence). CDR3 length: 13 residues. J was trimmed by 1 base and V by 8 bases; bases with no gene match: 2. This CDR3 reads CATRGQGNTEAFF. The DNA of the CDR3 is TGTGCCACCCGGGGACAGGGGAACACTGAAGCTTTCTTT.

J is TRBJ2-5 and V is TRBV27; D not certain. The CDR3 contains 14 residues. Germline V gene sequence: CDR1 MNHEY, CDR2 SMNVEV (reference sequence). Trimming stripped 4 bases from V and 1 base from J, with 10 bases between. For the CDR3, the DNA is TGTGCCAGCAGTTCACCCCGGATCCAAGAGACCCAGTACTTC. As protein: CASSSPRIQETQYF.

This clone has more than one count but fewer than ten. The V gene is TRBV19, the J gene TRBJ2-1; no definite D call. This CDR3 region has 13 residues. Per the germline V gene, CDR1 is LNHDA and CDR2 is SQIVND (reference sequence). V lost 5 bases and J lost 0, with 5 bases in between. CDR3 sequence (DNA): TGTGCCAGTAGTGCGGACTCCTACAATGAGCAGTTCTTC. This gives the protein CASSADSYNEQFF.

The chain joins TRBV5-6 to TRBJ2-2; 7 bases align to TRBD2. From germline, CDR1 is SGHDT and CDR2 YYEEEE. V trimming: 2 bases; J trimming: 6 bases; junction bases outside the gene matches: 13. The CDR3 is 17 amino acids. The CDR3 loop is CASSLLFASGPPGELFF. The CDR3 DNA reads as TGTGCCAGCAGCTTATTGTTTGCTAGCGGACCACCCGGGGAGCTGTTTTTT.

The V gene is TRBV7-9, the J gene TRBJ2-3; perhaps D is TRBD1 or TRBD2 (6 bases each). The V end lost 4 bases, the J end lost 2 bases, and 16 bases lay between the germline ends. This CDR3 has 16 residues. From germline, CDR1 is SEHNR and CDR2 FQNEAQ (reference sequence). The CDR3 loop reads CASSSSGDKVTDTQYF. Written as DNA, the CDR3 is TGTGCCAGCAGCTCCTCGGGGGACAAAGTCACAGATACGCAGTATTTT.

Here the CDR3 reads CASTVDRGITGELFF. The CDR3 DNA reads TGCGCCAGCACCGTGGACAGGGGGATCACCGGGGAGCTGTTTTTT. This rearrangement joins TRBV4-3 to TRBJ2-2, with 10 bases lining up with TRBD1. Germline lookup yields CDR1 LGHNA and CDR2 YSLEER. Trimming removed 7 bases from V and 4 bases from J; junction bases left unmatched: 6. The CDR3 is 15 amino acids.

V gene TRBV10-3 combines with J gene TRBJ2-5; 8 nucleotides line up with TRBD1. The closer fit of TRBJ2-7 to the DNA end suggests the J call may be wrong. Germline lookup yields CDR1 ENHRY and CDR2 SYGVKD. The CDR3 covers 17 residues. In nucleotides, the CDR3 is TGTGCCATCAGCGAAGTAAGACAGGGGACGGAATCCTACGAGCAGTACTTC. Translating it yields CAISEVRQGTESYEQYF.

In this sample, this clone turned up a few times. The chain links TRBV4-1 to TRBJ1-1; maybe TRBD1 (5 bases). V was trimmed by 4 bases and J by 5 bases, leaving 20 bases between them. The CDR3 extends over 16 amino acids. CDR1 and CDR2 (germline): MGHRA, YSYEKL. The CDR3 sequence is CASSLPGRGRGTEAFF. The CDR3 bases are TGCGCCAGCAGCCTACCAGGGAGGGGAAGAGGGACTGAAGCTTTCTTT.

This clone has more than one count but fewer than ten. The chain employs TRBV28 and TRBJ2-1, with D uncertain. The CDR3 totals 11 residues. Germline V CDR1 and CDR2: MDHEN, SYDVKM. With 3 bases removed from V and 6 bases from J, the gap between germline ends came to 3 bases. This CDR3 reads CASSFSNEQFF. CDR3 DNA sequence: TGTGCCAGCAGTTTCAGCAATGAGCAGTTCTTC.

The chain uses TRBV13 and TRBJ2-5; possibly TRBD1 or TRBD2 for D (5 bases each). The DNA matches TRBJ2-7 better at its end, which makes the J call doubtful. The V gene's germline CDR1 is PRHDT and CDR2 FYEKMQ (reference sequence). This CDR3 comprises 14 residues. DNA for the CDR3: TGTGCCAGCAGCTTAAGGGACGGACCCTACGAGCAGTACTTC. The encoded protein is CASSLRDGPYEQYF.

The chain is built from TRBV6-1 and TRBJ2-7; D assignment may be TRBD1 or TRBD2 (5 bases each). Trimming removed 2 bases at V and 6 bases at J, with 14 bases between. The CDR3 totals 14 residues. In germline, CDR1 is MNHNS, CDR2 SASEGT. CDR3 sequence reads: CASSEYKGPGEQYF. CDR3 nucleotides: TGTGCCAGCAGTGAATACAAGGGACCAGGCGAGCAGTACTTC.